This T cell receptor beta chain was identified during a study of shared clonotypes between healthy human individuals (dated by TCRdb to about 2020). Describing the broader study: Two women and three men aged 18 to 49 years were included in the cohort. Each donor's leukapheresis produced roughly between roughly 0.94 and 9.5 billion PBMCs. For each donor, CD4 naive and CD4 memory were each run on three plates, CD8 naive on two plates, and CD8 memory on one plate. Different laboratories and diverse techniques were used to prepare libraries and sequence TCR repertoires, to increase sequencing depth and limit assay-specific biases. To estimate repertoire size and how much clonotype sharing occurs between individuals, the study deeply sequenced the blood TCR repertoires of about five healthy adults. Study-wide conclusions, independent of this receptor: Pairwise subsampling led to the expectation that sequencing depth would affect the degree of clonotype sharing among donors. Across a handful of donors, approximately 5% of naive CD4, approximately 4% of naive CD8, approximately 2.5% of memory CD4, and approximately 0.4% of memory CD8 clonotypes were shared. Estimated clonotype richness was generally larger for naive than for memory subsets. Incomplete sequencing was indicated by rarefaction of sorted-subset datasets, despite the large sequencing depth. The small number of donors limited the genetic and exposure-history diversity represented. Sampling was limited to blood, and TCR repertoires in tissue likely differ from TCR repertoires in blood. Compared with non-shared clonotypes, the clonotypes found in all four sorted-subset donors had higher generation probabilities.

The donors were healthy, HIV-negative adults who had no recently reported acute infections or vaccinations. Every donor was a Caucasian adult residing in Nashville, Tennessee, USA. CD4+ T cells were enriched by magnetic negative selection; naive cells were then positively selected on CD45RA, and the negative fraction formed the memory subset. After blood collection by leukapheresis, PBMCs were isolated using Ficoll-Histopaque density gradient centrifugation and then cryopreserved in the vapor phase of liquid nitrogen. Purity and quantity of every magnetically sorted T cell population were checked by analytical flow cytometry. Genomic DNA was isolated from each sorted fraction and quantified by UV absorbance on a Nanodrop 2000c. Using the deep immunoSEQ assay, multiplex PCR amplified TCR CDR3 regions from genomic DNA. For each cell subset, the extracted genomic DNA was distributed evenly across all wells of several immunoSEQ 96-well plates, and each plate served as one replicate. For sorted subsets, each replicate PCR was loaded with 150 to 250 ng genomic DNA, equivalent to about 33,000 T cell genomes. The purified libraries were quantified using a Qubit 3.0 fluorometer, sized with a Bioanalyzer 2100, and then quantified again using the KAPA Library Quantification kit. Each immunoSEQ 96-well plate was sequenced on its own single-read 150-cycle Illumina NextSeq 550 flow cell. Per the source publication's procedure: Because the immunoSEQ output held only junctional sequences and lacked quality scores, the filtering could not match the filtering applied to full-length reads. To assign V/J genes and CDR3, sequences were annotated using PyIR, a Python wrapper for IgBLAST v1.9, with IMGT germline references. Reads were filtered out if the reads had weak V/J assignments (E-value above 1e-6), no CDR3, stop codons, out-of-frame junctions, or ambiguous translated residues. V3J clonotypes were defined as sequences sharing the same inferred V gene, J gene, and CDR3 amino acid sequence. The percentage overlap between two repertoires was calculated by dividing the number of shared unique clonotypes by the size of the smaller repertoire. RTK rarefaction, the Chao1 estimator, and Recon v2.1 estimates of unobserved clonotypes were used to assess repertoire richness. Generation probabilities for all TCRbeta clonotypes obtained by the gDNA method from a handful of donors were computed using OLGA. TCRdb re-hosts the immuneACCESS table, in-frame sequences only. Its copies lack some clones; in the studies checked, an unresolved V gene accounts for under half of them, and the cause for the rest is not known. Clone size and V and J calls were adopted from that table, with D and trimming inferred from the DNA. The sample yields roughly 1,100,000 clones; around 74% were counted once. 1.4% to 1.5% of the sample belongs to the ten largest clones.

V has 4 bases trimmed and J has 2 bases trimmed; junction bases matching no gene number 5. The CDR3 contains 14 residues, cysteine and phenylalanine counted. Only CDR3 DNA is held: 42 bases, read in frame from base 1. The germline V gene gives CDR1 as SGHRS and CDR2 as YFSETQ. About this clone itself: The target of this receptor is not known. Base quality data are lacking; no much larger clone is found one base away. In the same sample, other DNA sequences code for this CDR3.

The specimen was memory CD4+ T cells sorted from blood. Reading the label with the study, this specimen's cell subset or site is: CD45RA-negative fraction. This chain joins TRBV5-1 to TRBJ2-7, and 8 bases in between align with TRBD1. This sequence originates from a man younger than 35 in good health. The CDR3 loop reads CASSDGTGTYEQYF. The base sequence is TGCGCCAGCAGCGACGGGACAGGTACCTACGAGCAGTACTTC.